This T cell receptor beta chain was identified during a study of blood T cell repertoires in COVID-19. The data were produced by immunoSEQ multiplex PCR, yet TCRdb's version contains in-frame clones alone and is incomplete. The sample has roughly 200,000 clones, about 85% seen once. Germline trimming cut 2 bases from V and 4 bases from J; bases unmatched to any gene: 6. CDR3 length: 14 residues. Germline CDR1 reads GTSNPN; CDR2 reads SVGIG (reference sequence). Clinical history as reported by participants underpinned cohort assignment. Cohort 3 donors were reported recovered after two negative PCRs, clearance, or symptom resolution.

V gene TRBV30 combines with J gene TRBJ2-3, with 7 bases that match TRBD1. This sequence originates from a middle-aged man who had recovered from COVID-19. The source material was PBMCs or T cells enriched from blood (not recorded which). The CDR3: CAWSSGQGADTQYF. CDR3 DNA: TGTGCCTGGAGTTCTGGCCAGGGGGCAGATACGCAGTATTTT.